The 12 T cell receptor beta chains below all came from one sample that was sequenced in a study of shared clonotypes between healthy human individuals. Assay used: immunoSEQ multiplex PCR; TCRdb lists only in-frame clones, some missing. The repertoire holds 2 million to 2.5 million clones, with less than 95% as singletons. Sequenced input: naive CD4+ T cells from PBMCs. This sample's subset: CD45RA+ positively selected. These TCRs come from a man between 18 and 35 years old in good health. Some clones in this sample may be carry-over from other donors' samples.

This clone was counted between two and nine times. J is TRBJ1-1 and V is TRBV7-2; D uncertain. This CDR3 contains 14 residues. Deletions cut 5 bases from V and 8 bases from J, with 18 bases between. From germline, CDR1 is SGHTA and CDR2 FQGNSA. The CDR3 region is CASSQSEQTTEAFF. CDR3 bases: TGTGCCAGCAGCCAAAGCGAACAGACTACCGAAGCTTTCTTT. Filled out from reference TRBV7-2 and TRBJ1-1, the complete variable domain reads GAGVSQSPSNKVTEKGKDVELRCDPISGHTALYWYRQSLGQGLEFLIYFQGNSAPDKSGLPSDRFSAERTGGSVSTLTIQRTQQEDSAVYLCASSQSEQTTEAFFGQGTRLTVV.

The rearrangement links TRBV14 to TRBJ2-7; 7 bases agree with TRBD1. From germline, CDR1 is SGHDN and CDR2 FVKESK. J was trimmed by 3 bases and V by 5 bases; bases with no gene match: 10. The CDR3 contains 15 residues. CDR3 loop: CASSGSPGQIYEQYF. CDR3 DNA sequence: TGTGCCAGCAGCGGGTCCCCGGGACAGATCTACGAGCAGTACTTC.

The chain carries TRBV28 and TRBJ2-1, with no clear D. Germline V gene sequence: CDR1 MDHEN, CDR2 SYDVKM. The length of the CDR3 is 10 residues. Deletions cut 10 bases from V and 6 bases from J, with 7 bases between. CDR3 region: CATWGNEQFF. In DNA form, the CDR3 reads TGTGCCACTTGGGGCAATGAGCAGTTCTTC.

The chain combines TRBV4-2 with TRBJ2-1, with 13 bases matching TRBD2. This CDR3 spans 16 amino acids. CDR1 and CDR2 (germline): LGHNA, YNFKEQ. Unmatched junction bases numbered 4, after V lost 1 base and J lost 7 bases. The CDR3 coding sequence is TGTGCCAGCAGCCAAGTTACTAGCGGGAGGGAAAATGAGCAGTTCTTC. It yields the protein CASSQVTSGRENEQFF.

V usage is TRBV5-6 and J usage is TRBJ2-5; either TRBD1 or TRBD2 may supply D (5 bases each). Trimming removed 5 bases from V and 3 bases from J, with 17 bases in between. CDR1 and CDR2 from the germline V gene are SGHDT and YYEEEE. The CDR3 runs to 15 residues. DNA of the CDR3: TGTGCCAGCAGGCCCTATCCCGGGACGGAAGAGACCCAGTACTTC. Amino acid sequence: CASRPYPGTEETQYF.

J is TRBJ2-7 and V is TRBV7-9, with 7 bases that match TRBD2. Trimming cost V 2 bases and J 3 bases; bases outside gene matches: 4. Germline V CDR1 and CDR2: SEHNR, FQNEAQ (reference sequence). The CDR3 has 14 amino acids. The CDR3 DNA sequence: TGTGCCAGCAGCTTAAGCGGCGGGGGCTACGAGCAGTACTTC. Residues: CASSLSGGGYEQYF. Complete variable domain (other parts from reference TRBV7-9 and TRBJ2-7): DTGVSQNPRHKITKRGQNVTFRCDPISEHNRLYWYRQTLGQGPEFLTYFQNEAQLEKSRLLSDRFSAERPKGSFSTLEIQRTEQGDSAMYLCASSLSGGGYEQYFGPGTRLTVT.

In its sample, this clone was seen once. The V and J genes are TRBV25-1 and TRBJ1-2; the D gene is possibly TRBD1 (6 bases). The CDR3 covers 13 residues. Trimming cost V 4 bases and J 7 bases, with 13 bases left between them. Per germline, CDR1 MGHDK and CDR2 SYGVNS. The CDR3 region is CASSAQGKGGYTF. CDR3 nucleotides: TGTGCCAGCAGTGCACAGGGAAAGGGTGGCTACACCTTC.

This chain joins TRBV28 and TRBJ1-1, with D possibly being TRBD1 (6 bases). Looked up from germline, CDR1 is MDHEN and CDR2 is SYDVKM. V gave up 5 bases and J gave up 1 base, with 11 bases separating them. The CDR3 sequence is 14 residues long. This CDR3 reads CASSHREGNTEAFF. As DNA, the CDR3 is TGTGCCAGCAGTCACAGGGAGGGGAACACTGAAGCTTTCTTT.

Points on this clone: Other DNA sequences in this sample translate to the same CDR3. This chain joins TRBV11-2 and TRBJ2-7; 8 nucleotides line up with TRBD2. Trimming removed 2 bases from V and 1 base from J; junction bases left unmatched: 4. Germline V CDR1 and CDR2: SGHAT, FQNNGV. The CDR3 is 15 residues long. CDR3 in amino acids: CASSLRLAGSYEQYF. As DNA, the CDR3 is TGTGCCAGCAGCTTACGGCTAGCGGGTTCCTACGAGCAGTACTTC.

Comment on this clone: This sequence may be a read error, since a much larger clone differs from it by one base. The identical CDR3 is also encoded by other nucleotide sequences in the sample. J is TRBJ1-5 and V is TRBV7-2; no firm D call. The CDR3 loop spans 13 amino acids. V lost 3 bases, J lost 1 base, and 4 bases lay in between. Germline CDR1 SGHTA, CDR2 FQGNSA. CDR3: CASSLDSNQPQHF. The CDR3 DNA reads as TGTGCCAGCAGCTTGGACAGCAATCAGCCCCAGCATTTT.

V gene TRBV19 combines with J gene TRBJ1-2; TRBD1 matches at 12 bases. The CDR3 is 15 residues long. V was clipped by 8 bases and J by 7 bases; unmatched bases: 11. CDR1 and CDR2 from the germline V gene are LNHDA and SQIVND (reference sequence). The CDR3 sequence: CASWDRGRGGGGYTF. The CDR3 coding sequence is TGTGCCAGTTGGGACAGGGGGCGTGGTGGTGGTGGCTACACCTTC.

This clone was seen more than once but under ten times. This chain uses TRBV18 with TRBJ1-3; no clear D gene. CDR1 is KGHSH, CDR2 LQKENI, per germline. The CDR3 runs 14 residues. The V end was cut by 0 bases, the J end by 8 bases, with 11 bases between. In DNA form, the CDR3 reads TGTGCCAGCTCACCACCGAGTTCGGAGGACACCATATATTTT. It is translated as CASSPPSSEDTIYF.